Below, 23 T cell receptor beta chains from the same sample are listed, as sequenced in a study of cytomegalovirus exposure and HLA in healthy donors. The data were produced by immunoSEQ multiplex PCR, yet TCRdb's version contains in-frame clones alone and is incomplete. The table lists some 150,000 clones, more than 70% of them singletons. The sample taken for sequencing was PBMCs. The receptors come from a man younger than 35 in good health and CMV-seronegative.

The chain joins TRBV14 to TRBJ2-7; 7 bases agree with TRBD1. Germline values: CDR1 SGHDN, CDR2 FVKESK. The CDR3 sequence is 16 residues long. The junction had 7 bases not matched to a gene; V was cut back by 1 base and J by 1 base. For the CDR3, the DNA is TGTGCCAGCAGCCAAGGCGTCCCGGGACAGTCCTACGAGCAGTACTTC. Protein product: CASSQGVPGQSYEQYF.

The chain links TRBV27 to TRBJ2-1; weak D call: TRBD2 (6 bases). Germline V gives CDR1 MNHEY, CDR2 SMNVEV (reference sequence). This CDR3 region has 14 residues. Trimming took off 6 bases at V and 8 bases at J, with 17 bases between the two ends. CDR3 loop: CASSLWGRRHEQFF. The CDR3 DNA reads TGTGCCAGCAGCCTGTGGGGGAGGAGGCATGAGCAGTTCTTC.

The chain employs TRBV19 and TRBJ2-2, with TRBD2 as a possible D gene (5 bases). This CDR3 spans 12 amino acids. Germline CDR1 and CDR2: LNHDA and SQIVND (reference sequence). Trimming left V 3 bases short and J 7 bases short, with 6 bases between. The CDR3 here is CASSIAGGELFF. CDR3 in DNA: TGTGCCAGTAGTATTGCGGGCGGGGAGCTGTTTTTT. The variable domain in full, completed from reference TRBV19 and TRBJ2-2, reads DGGITQSPKYLFRKEGQNVTLSCEQNLNHDAMYWYRQDPGQGLRLIYYSQIVNDFQKGDIAEGYSVSREKKESFPLTVTSAQKNPTAFYLCASSIAGGELFFGEGSRLTVL.

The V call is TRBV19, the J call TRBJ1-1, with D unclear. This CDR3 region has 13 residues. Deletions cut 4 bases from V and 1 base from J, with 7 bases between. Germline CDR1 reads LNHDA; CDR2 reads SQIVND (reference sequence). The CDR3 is CASSTGRNTEAFF. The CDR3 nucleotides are TGTGCCAGTAGTACCGGTCGGAACACTGAAGCTTTCTTT.

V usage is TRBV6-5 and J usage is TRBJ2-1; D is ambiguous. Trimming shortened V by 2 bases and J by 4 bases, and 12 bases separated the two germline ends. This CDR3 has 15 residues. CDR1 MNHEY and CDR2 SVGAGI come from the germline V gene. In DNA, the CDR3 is TGTGCCAGCAGTTACAGATCGGCGGTGTACAATGAGCAGTTCTTC. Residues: CASSYRSAVYNEQFF.

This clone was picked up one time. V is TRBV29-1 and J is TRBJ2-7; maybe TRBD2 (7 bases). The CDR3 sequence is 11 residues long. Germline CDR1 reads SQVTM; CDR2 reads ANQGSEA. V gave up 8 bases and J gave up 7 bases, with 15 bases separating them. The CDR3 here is CSTWEGGEQYF. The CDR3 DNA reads TGCAGCACCTGGGAGGGGGGTGAGCAGTACTTC.

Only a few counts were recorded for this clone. CDR3 in DNA: TGTGCTAGTGAGTTTTCTACTCGTCCCGGGACAGGGAACGGCTACACCTTC. This sequence encodes CASEFSTRPGTGNGYTF. J is TRBJ1-2 and V is TRBV12-5, with TRBD1 matching 9 bases. V lost 7 bases and J lost 8; bases outside the gene matches: 20. The germline V gene encodes CDR1 LGHNT and CDR2 FRNRAP. CDR3 length equals 17 residues. Supplemented by reference TRBV12-5 and TRBJ1-2, the full variable domain reads DARVTQTPRHKVTEMGQEVTMRCQPILGHNTVFWYRQTMMQGLELLAYFRNRAPLDDSGMPKDRFSAEMPDATLATLKIQPSEPRDSAVYFCASEFSTRPGTGNGYTFGSGTRLTVV.

CDR3 coding DNA: TGCGCCAGCAGCCAAGTCCGAGATGAGCAGTTCTTC. This encodes CASSQVRDEQFF. J is TRBJ2-1 and V is TRBV4-1; D unresolved. The CDR3 loop spans 12 amino acids. The germline V and J ends were trimmed by 1 base and 8 bases, with 6 bases remaining between them. CDR1 is MGHRA, CDR2 YSYEKL, per germline.

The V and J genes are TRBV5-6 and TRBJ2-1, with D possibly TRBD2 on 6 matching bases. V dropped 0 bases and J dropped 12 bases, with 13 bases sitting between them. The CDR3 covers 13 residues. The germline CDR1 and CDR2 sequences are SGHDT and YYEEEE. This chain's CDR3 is CASSLERGIGQFF. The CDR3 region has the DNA TGTGCCAGCAGCTTGGAACGGGGGATTGGGCAGTTCTTC.

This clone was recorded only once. The DNA for the CDR3 is TGTGCCAGTAGTATCACGACAGCCTACAATGAGCAGTTCTTC. It specifies CASSITTAYNEQFF. The chain couples TRBV19 to TRBJ2-1; TRBD1 might be the D (5 bases). Germline V CDR1 and CDR2: LNHDA, SQIVND (reference sequence). Trimming shortened V by 3 bases and J by 2 bases, and 8 bases separated the two germline ends. The CDR3 extends over 14 amino acids.

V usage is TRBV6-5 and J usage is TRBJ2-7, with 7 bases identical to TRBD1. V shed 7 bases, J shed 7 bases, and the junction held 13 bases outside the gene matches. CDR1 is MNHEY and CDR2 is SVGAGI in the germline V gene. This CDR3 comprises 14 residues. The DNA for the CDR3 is TGTGCCAGCACCCCACAGGGGACAGCGGATGAGCAGTACTTC. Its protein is CASTPQGTADEQYF.

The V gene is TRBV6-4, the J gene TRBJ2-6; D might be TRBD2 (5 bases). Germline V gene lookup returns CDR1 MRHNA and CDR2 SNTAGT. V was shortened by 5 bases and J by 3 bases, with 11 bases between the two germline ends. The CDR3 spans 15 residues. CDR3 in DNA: TGTGCCAGCAGTTCAGAGGGTGGTGGGGCCAACGTCCTGACTTTC. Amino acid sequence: CASSSEGGGANVLTF.

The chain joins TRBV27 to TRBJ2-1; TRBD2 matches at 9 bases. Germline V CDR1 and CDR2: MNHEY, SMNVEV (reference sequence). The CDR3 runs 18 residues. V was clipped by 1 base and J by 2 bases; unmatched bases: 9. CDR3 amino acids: CASSLLYELAGAYNEQFF. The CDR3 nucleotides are TGTGCCAGCAGTTTATTGTATGAACTAGCGGGCGCCTACAATGAGCAGTTCTTC.

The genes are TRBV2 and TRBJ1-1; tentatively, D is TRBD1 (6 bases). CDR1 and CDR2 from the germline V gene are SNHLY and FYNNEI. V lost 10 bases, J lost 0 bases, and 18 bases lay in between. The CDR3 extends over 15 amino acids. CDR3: CATTGRGLMNTEAFF. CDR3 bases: TGTGCCACTACGGGCAGGGGCCTTATGAACACTGAAGCTTTCTTT.

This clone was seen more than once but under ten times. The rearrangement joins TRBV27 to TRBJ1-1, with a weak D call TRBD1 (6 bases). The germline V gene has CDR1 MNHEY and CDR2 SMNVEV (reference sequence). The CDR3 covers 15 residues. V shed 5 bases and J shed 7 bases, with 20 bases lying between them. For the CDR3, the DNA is TGTGCCAGCAGTCTAAGCCCAACAGGGTCTGGTGAAGCTTTCTTT. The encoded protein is CASSLSPTGSGEAFF.

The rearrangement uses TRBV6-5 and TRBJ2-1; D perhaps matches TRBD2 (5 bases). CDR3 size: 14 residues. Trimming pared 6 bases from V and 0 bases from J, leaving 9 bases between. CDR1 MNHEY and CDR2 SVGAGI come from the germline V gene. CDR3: CASSRRSSYNEQFF. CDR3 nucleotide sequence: TGTGCCAGCAGCCGGAGGAGCTCCTACAATGAGCAGTTCTTC.

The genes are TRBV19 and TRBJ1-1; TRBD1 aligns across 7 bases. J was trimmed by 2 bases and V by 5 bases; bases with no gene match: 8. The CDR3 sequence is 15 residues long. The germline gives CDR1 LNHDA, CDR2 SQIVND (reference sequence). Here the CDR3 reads CASSRPDRANTEAFF. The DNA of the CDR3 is TGTGCCAGTAGTCGACCCGACAGGGCAAACACTGAAGCTTTCTTT.

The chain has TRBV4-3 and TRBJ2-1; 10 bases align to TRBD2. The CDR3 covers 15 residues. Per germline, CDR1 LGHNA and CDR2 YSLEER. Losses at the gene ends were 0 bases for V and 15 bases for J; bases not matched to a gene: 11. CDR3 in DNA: TGCGCCAGCAGCCAAGATAGTCGGAAGCGGGGGGGACTGTTCTTC. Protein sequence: CASSQDSRKRGGLFF.

The DNA for the CDR3 is TGTGCCAGCAGTTTAGGACAGGGCAACTATGGCTACACCTTC. It codes for CASSLGQGNYGYTF. The chain joins TRBV28 to TRBJ1-2; 8 bases are a match to TRBD1. Losses at the gene ends were 2 bases for V and 2 bases for J; bases not matched to a gene: 1. The CDR3 covers 14 residues. The germline gives CDR1 MDHEN, CDR2 SYDVKM.

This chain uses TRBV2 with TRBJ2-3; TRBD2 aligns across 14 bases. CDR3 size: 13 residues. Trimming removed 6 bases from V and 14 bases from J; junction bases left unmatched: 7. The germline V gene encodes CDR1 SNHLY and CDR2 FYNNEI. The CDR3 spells CASSDGTSGRRYF. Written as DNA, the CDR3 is TGTGCCAGCAGCGACGGGACTAGCGGGAGAAGGTATTTT.

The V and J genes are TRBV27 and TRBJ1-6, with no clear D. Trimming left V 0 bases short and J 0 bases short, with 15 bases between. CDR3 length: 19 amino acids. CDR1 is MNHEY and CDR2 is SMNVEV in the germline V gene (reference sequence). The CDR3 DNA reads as TGTGCCAGCAGTTTATCCTACCCCACCGGGAGCTCCTATAATTCACCCCTCCACTTT. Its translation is CASSLSYPTGSSYNSPLHF.

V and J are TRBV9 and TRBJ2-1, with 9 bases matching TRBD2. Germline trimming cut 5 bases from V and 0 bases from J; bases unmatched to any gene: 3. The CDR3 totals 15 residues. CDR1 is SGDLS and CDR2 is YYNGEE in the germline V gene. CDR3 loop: CASSLAGNSYNEQFF. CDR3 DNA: TGTGCCAGCAGTCTAGCGGGAAACTCCTACAATGAGCAGTTCTTC.

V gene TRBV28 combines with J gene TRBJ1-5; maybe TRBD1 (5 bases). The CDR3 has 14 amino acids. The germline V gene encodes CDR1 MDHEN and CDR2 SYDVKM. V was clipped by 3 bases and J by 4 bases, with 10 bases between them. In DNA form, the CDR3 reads TGTGCCAGCAGTTTGGTGCAGGGAAATCAGCCCCAGCATTTT. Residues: CASSLVQGNQPQHF. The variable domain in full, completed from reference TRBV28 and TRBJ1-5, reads DVKVTQSSRYLVKRTGEKVFLECVQDMDHENMFWYRQDPGLGLRLIYFSYDVKMKEKGDIPEGYSVSREKKERFSLILESASTNQTSMYLCASSLVQGNQPQHFGDGTRLSIL.